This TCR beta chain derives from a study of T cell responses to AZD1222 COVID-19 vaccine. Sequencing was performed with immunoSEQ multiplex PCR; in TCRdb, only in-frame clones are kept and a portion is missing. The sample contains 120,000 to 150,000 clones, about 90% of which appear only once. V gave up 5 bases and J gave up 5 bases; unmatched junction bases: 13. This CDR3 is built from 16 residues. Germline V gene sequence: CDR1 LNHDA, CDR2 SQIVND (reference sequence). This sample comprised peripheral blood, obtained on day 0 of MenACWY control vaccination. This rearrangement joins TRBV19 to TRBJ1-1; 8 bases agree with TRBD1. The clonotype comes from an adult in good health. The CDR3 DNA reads TGTGCCAGTAGTTCCCCCCGGACAGGGTTTGGGACTGAAGCTTTCTTT. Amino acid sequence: CASSSPRTGFGTEAFF.